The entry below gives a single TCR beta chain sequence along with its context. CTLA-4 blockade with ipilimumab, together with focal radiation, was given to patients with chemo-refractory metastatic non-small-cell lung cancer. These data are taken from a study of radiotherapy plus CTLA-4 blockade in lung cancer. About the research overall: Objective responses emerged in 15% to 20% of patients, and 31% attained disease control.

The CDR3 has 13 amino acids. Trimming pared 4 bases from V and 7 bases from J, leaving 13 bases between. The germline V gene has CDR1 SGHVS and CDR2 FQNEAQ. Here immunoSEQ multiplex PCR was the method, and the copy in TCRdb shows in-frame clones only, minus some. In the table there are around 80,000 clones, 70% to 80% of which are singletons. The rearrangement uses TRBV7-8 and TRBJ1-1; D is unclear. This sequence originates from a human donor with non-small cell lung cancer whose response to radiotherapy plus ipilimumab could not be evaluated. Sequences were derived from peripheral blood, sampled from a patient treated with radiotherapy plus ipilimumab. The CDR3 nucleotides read TGTGCCAGCAGCTCTCTCAATGGCGGTGAAGCTTTCTTT. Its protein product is CASSSLNGGEAFF.